This entry lists 21 T cell receptor beta chains sequenced from one sample in a study of T-cell memory formation after mild COVID-19. Each CDR3 protein is one row after TCRdb ran MiXCR on the 5' RACE reads. Altogether 450,000 to 700,000 distinct CDR3 sequences are present, roughly 17% being singletons, with the ten largest covering 12%. What was sequenced was PBMCs or a T cell subset sorted from them (not recorded which). These receptors all stem from an adult woman who had mild COVID-19 (a few samples of this study predate the infection). Cell type and time point are not known.

This clonotype has a handful of counts. This chain uses TRBV7-2 with TRBJ1-2, with D hard to call. The CDR3 is 14 residues long. V shed 5 bases and J shed 5 bases, with 15 bases lying between them. Germline CDR1 and CDR2: SGHTA and FQGNSA. Here the CDR3 reads CASSPGPVVYGYTF. The CDR3 coding sequence is TGTGCCAGCAGCCCCGGACCGGTAGTATATGGCTACACCTTC.

This clonotype was seen only a few times. V usage is TRBV2 and J usage is TRBJ1-2; D is uncertain. CDR1 is SNHLY and CDR2 is FYNNEI in the germline V gene. Trimming took 1 base from V and 8 from J, leaving 17 bases between them. The CDR3 covers 15 residues. CDR3 in amino acids: CASSEVWSVKDGYTF. Here the CDR3 DNA reads TGTGCCAGCAGTGAAGTGTGGTCAGTGAAGGACGGCTACACCTTC.

This clonotype was detected only a few times. The rearrangement uses TRBV11-2 and TRBJ1-5; TRBD1 might be the D (5 bases). Germline V gene lookup returns CDR1 SGHAT and CDR2 FQNNGV. V was pared by 4 bases and J by 3 bases, with 10 bases between. The CDR3 consists of 14 residues. CDR3 sequence: CASSYGHHNQPQHF. In DNA, the CDR3 is TGTGCCAGCAGCTACGGACATCACAATCAGCCCCAGCATTTT.

This clonotype was recorded a few times. The CDR3 bases are TGTGCCAGCACCCGATTCCCAGGGGGCCAAGAGACCCAGTACTTC. The encoded protein is CASTRFPGGQETQYF. This rearrangement joins TRBV6-6 to TRBJ2-5, with 7 positions matching TRBD1. The CDR3 loop spans 15 amino acids. Germline V gene data show CDR1 as MNHNY and CDR2 as SVGAGI (reference sequence). V lost 7 bases to trimming and J lost 1 base; unmatched junction nucleotides: 9.

This sequence joins TRBV15 and TRBJ1-1, with D possibly being TRBD1 (6 bases). There are 13 residues in the CDR3. CDR1 LNHNV and CDR2 YYDKDF come from the germline V gene (reference sequence). Between the trimmed V and J ends, which lost 4 bases and 5 bases, there was a span of 11 bases. The CDR3 sequence is CATSIQGLTEAFF. CDR3 sequence (DNA): TGTGCCACCAGCATACAGGGTTTGACTGAAGCTTTCTTT.

The chain joins TRBV5-6 to TRBJ2-3, with 8 bases aligning to TRBD2. The ends lost 3 bases at V and 6 bases at J; junction bases unmatched: 6. The germline CDR1 and CDR2 sequences are SGHDT and YYEEEE. The CDR3 covers 14 residues. The CDR3 is CASSSGGAKDTQYF. CDR3 coding DNA: TGTGCCAGCAGCTCCGGGGGGGCCAAGGATACGCAGTATTTT.

The V and J genes are TRBV7-9 and TRBJ2-7, with D possibly TRBD1 on 6 matching bases. This CDR3 region has 14 residues. V was pared by 5 bases and J by 2 bases, with 13 bases between. Germline V gene sequence: CDR1 SEHNR, CDR2 FQNEAQ (reference sequence). In DNA form, the CDR3 reads TGTGCCAGCAGCCAGTTAACAGGGACCTACGAGCAGTACTTC. Translation gives CASSQLTGTYEQYF.

This clonotype was counted a few times. This chain uses TRBV7-6 with TRBJ1-2; 8 nucleotides align to TRBD1. Germline V gene sequence: CDR1 SGHVS, CDR2 FNYEAQ. This CDR3 is 15 amino acids long. V dropped 5 bases and J dropped 7; count of bases not matched to a gene: 12. The CDR3 is CASSERLTGVGGYTF. DNA of the CDR3: TGTGCCAGCAGCGAAAGGTTGACAGGGGTTGGTGGCTACACCTTC.

J is TRBJ2-2 and V is TRBV6-2 or TRBV6-3, with D unresolved. This CDR3 region has 15 residues. CDR1 is MNHEY and CDR2 is SVGEGT in the germline V gene. The ends were cut back, 2 bases at V and 11 bases at J, with 18 bases in the middle. The CDR3: CASSYDTPAPSELFF. CDR3 coding DNA: TGTGCCAGCAGTTACGATACTCCTGCCCCCTCAGAGCTGTTTTTT.

The chain uses TRBV5-1 and TRBJ1-1, with 7 positions matching TRBD1. The CDR3 contains 14 residues. From germline, CDR1 is SGHRS and CDR2 YFSETQ. The trim removed 2 bases at V and 3 bases at J, leaving 4 bases unmatched. CDR3 sequence reads: CASSFRQGDTEAFF. CDR3 coding DNA: TGCGCCAGCAGCTTTCGACAGGGTGACACTGAAGCTTTCTTT.

This clonotype has just a few counts. The rearrangement uses TRBV29-1 and TRBJ2-1, with D perhaps matching TRBD2 (6 bases). The germline V and J ends were trimmed by 1 base and 5 bases, with 9 bases remaining between them. The CDR3 extends over 13 amino acids. CDR1 is SQVTM and CDR2 is ANQGSEA in the germline V gene. CDR3 DNA: TGCAGCGTTGAAGTTTGGGGGGACAATGAGCAGTTCTTC. This gives the protein CSVEVWGDNEQFF.

In this sample, this clonotype turned up a few times. V usage is TRBV5-1 and J usage is TRBJ1-1; D ambiguous. CDR3 size: 13 residues. Germline-derived CDR1 and CDR2 are SGHRS and YFSETQ. Trimming removed 4 bases at V and 3 bases at J, with 10 bases between. Written as DNA, the CDR3 is TGCGCCAGCAGCCCGGAGGTGGACACTGAAGCTTTCTTT. It is translated as CASSPEVDTEAFF.

This clonotype was seen ten or more times. The chain couples TRBV4-1 to TRBJ1-2; unclear D gene. Per germline, CDR1 MGHRA and CDR2 YSYEKL. Trimming removed 1 base at V and 4 bases at J, with 7 bases between. The CDR3 covers 13 residues. Here the CDR3 reads CASSQVGIYGYTF. In DNA, the CDR3 is TGCGCCAGCAGCCAAGTAGGGATCTATGGCTACACCTTC.

This clonotype was counted between two and nine times. The chain carries TRBV24-1 and TRBJ2-2; D is uncertain. Germline values: CDR1 KGHDR, CDR2 SFDVKD. V shed 5 bases and J shed 5 bases, with 5 bases lying between them. The CDR3 contains 12 residues. The CDR3 DNA is TGTGCCACCAGTGGGGGTACCGGGGAGCTGTTTTTT. It specifies CATSGGTGELFF.

V gene TRBV15 combines with J gene TRBJ1-5, with no clear D. Germline V lookup: CDR1 LNHNV, CDR2 YYDKDF (reference sequence). V lost 5 bases, J lost 4 bases, and 6 bases lay in between. CDR3 length: 12 residues. DNA of the CDR3: TGTGCCACCAGCCGAATAAATCAGCCCCAGCATTTT. It is translated as CATSRINQPQHF.

Ten or more counts support this clonotype. The rearrangement joins TRBV7-6 to TRBJ2-3; 8 bases are a match to TRBD2. The CDR3 sequence is 16 residues long. CDR1 is SGHVS and CDR2 is FNYEAQ in the germline V gene. V lost 5 bases to trimming and J lost 0 bases; unmatched junction nucleotides: 7. CDR3 amino acids: CASSPGTGGSTDTQYF. The CDR3 region has the DNA TGTGCCAGCAGCCCGGGGACGGGGGGGAGCACAGATACGCAGTATTTT.

There are a few counts of this clonotype. The chain recombines TRBV20-1 with TRBJ2-7, with 7 bases matching TRBD2. There are 16 residues in the CDR3. CDR1 DFQATT and CDR2 SNEGSKA come from the germline V gene (reference sequence). V shed 6 bases, J shed 4 bases, and the junction held 18 bases outside the gene matches. The CDR3 loop is CSAPGARGGSGYEQYF. As DNA, the CDR3 is TGCAGTGCCCCCGGGGCTAGGGGCGGGAGCGGGTACGAGCAGTACTTC.

V and J are TRBV12-3 or TRBV12-4 and TRBJ1-1, with a possible D match to TRBD1 (5 bases). Trimming took off 1 base at V and 4 bases at J, with 16 bases between the two ends. This CDR3 spans 16 amino acids. The CDR3 DNA is TGTGCCAGCAGTTTAGGTCCGTGGGGCGGGCCCACTGAAGCTTTCTTT. Translated: CASSLGPWGGPTEAFF.

There are many counts of this clonotype. This rearrangement joins TRBV5-1 to TRBJ2-1; 10 bases map to TRBD2. Trimming at V came to 3 bases and at J to 5 bases, leaving 2 bases not matched to a gene. The CDR3 consists of 14 residues. From germline, CDR1 is SGHRS and CDR2 YFSETQ. Here the CDR3 DNA reads TGCGCCAGCAGCTCTCTAGCGGGGGACAATGAGCAGTTCTTC. It codes for CASSSLAGDNEQFF.

This clonotype was picked up many times. CDR3 coding DNA: TGTGCCAGCAGCTTAAGGGGACAGGGAGCGGATACGCAGTATTTT. Its translation: CASSLRGQGADTQYF. The rearrangement uses TRBV7-6 and TRBJ2-3; 9 bases line up with TRBD1. V dropped 2 bases and J dropped 6; count of bases not matched to a gene: 6. CDR3 length: 15 amino acids. Germline V gene data show CDR1 as SGHVS and CDR2 as FNYEAQ.

The chain carries TRBV12-5 and TRBJ2-1; TRBD2 matches at 7 bases. This CDR3 has 15 amino acids. J lost 6 bases, V lost 1 base, and 6 bases had no gene match. Germline V gene lookup returns CDR1 LGHNT and CDR2 FRNRAP. CDR3: CASGLAAGVGNEQFF. The CDR3 region has the DNA TGTGCTAGTGGTTTGGCGGCGGGAGTAGGCAATGAGCAGTTCTTC.